Listed below are T cell receptor beta chains from one sample, sequenced in a study of cytomegalovirus exposure and HLA in healthy donors. Method: immunoSEQ multiplex PCR; TCRdb's copy keeps in-frame clones and lacks some. The sample lists about 67,000 clones; 65% to 85% were seen once. The material sequenced was PBMCs. The receptors derive from a woman aged 25 to 39 in good health and CMV-seronegative. Each CDR3 is given with its conserved first and last residue. The D gene is left open where the match is weak. Clone size appears in some rows only: once, few, many, or a class for an expanded clone.

abundance,j_gene,d_gene,v_gene,CDR3nt,CDR3aa
once,TRBJ1-5,-,TRBV5-5,TGTGCCAGCACCTTTCAGGGAGGACCCAATCAGCCCCAGCATTTT,CASTFQGGPNQPQHF
-,TRBJ1-2,TRBD1,TRBV7-9,TGTGCCAGCAGCATTCACCGGGACAGGGGCGTCTATGGCTACACCTTC,CASSIHRDRGVYGYTF
once,TRBJ2-2,-,TRBV28,TGTGCCAGCAGTTTGTGGCAGAACACCGGGGAGCTGTTTTTT,CASSLWQNTGELFF
few,TRBJ2-3,TRBD2,TRBV4-3,TGCGCCAGCAGTCTGGGACTAGCGGGGGGGCCGAGGGATACGCAGTATTTT,CASSLGLAGGPRDTQYF
once,TRBJ1-2,-,TRBV28,TGTGCCAGCAGTTTATCTTCCCCCAGGGTGCGTAGGGCTAACTATGGCTACACCTTC,CASSLSSPRVRRANYGYTF
-,TRBJ2-2,-,TRBV5-1,TGCGCCAGCAGTCGCGAGGTCCCCACCGGGGAGCTGTTTTTT,CASSREVPTGELFF
-,TRBJ1-1,TRBD1,TRBV5-1,TGCGCCAGCAGCTTGGCTCAGGGGGCGAACACTGAAGCTTTCTTT,CASSLAQGANTEAFF
-,TRBJ2-2,-,TRBV9,TGTGCCAGCAGCCCCCGGACACCGAACACCGGGGAGCTGTTTTTT,CASSPRTPNTGELFF
-,TRBJ2-4,-,TRBV25-1,TGTGCCAGCAGTGAAGGGACTGTAGCCAAAAACATTCAGTACTTC,CASSEGTVAKNIQYF
-,TRBJ1-3,-,TRBV19,TGTGCCAGCCGGGACACTGGAAACACCATATATTTT,CASRDTGNTIYF
-,TRBJ1-1,TRBD1,TRBV5-6,TGTGCCAGCAGCGTACAGGGGGCTACTGAAGCTTTCTTT,CASSVQGATEAFF
once,TRBJ2-5,TRBD2,TRBV2,TGTGCCAGCTGGACGGGGCGGGGGGGCGGAGAGACCCAGTACTTC,CASWTGRGGGETQYF
-,TRBJ2-7,TRBD2,TRBV5-4,TGTGCCAGCAGCCCCGGGGTGGGGGGGATCTCCTACGAGCAGTACTTC,CASSPGVGGISYEQYF
-,TRBJ2-7,TRBD2,TRBV11-3,TGTGCCAGCAGCGCCAGACTAGCGGGGGGTTCCTACGAGCAGTACTTC,CASSARLAGGSYEQYF
-,TRBJ1-1,-,TRBV7-8,TGTGCCAGCAGCCCGCGGGCCCAGAACACTGAAGCTTTCTTT,CASSPRAQNTEAFF
-,TRBJ2-2,TRBD2,TRBV7-7,TGTGCCAGCAGCTTAGGCCTAGCGGGGACCAACACCGGGGAGCTGTTTTTT,CASSLGLAGTNTGELFF
-,TRBJ2-3,TRBD1,TRBV4-3,TGCGCCAGCAGCCAAGAAGATTCATTCGACAGGGCAGATACGCAGTATTTT,CASSQEDSFDRADTQYF
once,TRBJ2-5,-,TRBV11-3,TGTGCCAGCAGCGTCCTCGGGACTCCAGGGGGGACCCAGTACTTC,CASSVLGTPGGTQYF
-,TRBJ2-7,-,TRBV13,TGTGCCAGCAGCATAGAAGGGGAGGCAGGCATGAACCTCGGCGAGCAGTACTTC,CASSIEGEAGMNLGEQYF
-,TRBJ1-1,-,TRBV19,TGTGCCAGTTTCCGGTCCCTCGTCGCCACTGAAGCTTTCTTT,CASFRSLVATEAFF
few,TRBJ1-5,TRBD1,TRBV19,TGTGCCAGCATGAGCCCGGGACAGGGAGTTCAGCCCCAGCATTTT,CASMSPGQGVQPQHF
-,TRBJ2-1,TRBD2,TRBV11-3,TGTGCCAGCAGCTTAGCGGGCGGGGGGTACAATGAGCAGTTCTTC,CASSLAGGGYNEQFF
-,TRBJ2-7,-,TRBV7-9,TGTGCCAGCAGGTCGGACATCTACGAGCAGTACTTC,CASRSDIYEQYF
-,TRBJ2-4,TRBD1,TRBV19,TGTGCCAGTAGTATCGACAGGGGGCATCAGTACTTC,CASSIDRGHQYF
-,TRBJ2-5,TRBD1,TRBV4-1,TGCGCCAGCAGCCAAGAGGGCAGGGGGCAGGAGACCCAGTACTTC,CASSQEGRGQETQYF
-,TRBJ2-7,-,TRBV28,TGTGCCAGCAGCCCCCGACAGGCAGCCTCCTACGAGCAGTACTTC,CASSPRQAASYEQYF
-,TRBJ1-1,TRBD1,TRBV5-5,TGTGCCAGCAGCTTGGGACAGGGGCACACTGAAGCTTTCTTT,CASSLGQGHTEAFF
-,TRBJ2-1,-,TRBV21-1,TGTGCCAGCGAATTAGGGAGGGACTACAATGAGCAGTTCTTC,CASELGRDYNEQFF
-,TRBJ1-1,TRBD1,TRBV29-1,TGCAGCGTTGAACGTTTGGCAGGGGGAAACACTGAAGCTTTCTTT,CSVERLAGGNTEAFF
-,TRBJ2-7,-,TRBV28,TGTGCCACCTCGACAGGAATCTACGAGCAGTACTTC,CATSTGIYEQYF
-,TRBJ2-2,TRBD1,TRBV18,TGTGCCAGCTCATCCCGACAGGGTGAGACCGGGGAGCTGTTTTTT,CASSSRQGETGELFF
-,TRBJ2-3,-,TRBV18,TGTGCCAGCTCACCAAGCGGTCCTAGCACAGATACGCAGTATTTT,CASSPSGPSTDTQYF
-,TRBJ1-2,TRBD1,TRBV5-6,TGTGCCAGCAGCCGGGGACAGCCGTATGGCTACACCTTC,CASSRGQPYGYTF
-,TRBJ1-1,-,TRBV5-4,TGTGCCAGCAGCACCCGGACAGATTCTAACACTGAAGCTTTCTTT,CASSTRTDSNTEAFF
few,TRBJ2-7,TRBD1,TRBV15,TGTGCCACCAGCAAGGGGACAGGGGTCAACGAGCAGTACTTC,CATSKGTGVNEQYF
-,TRBJ2-5,-,TRBV18,TGTGCCAGCTCACCCAGGACAGTTCAAGAGACCCAGTACTTC,CASSPRTVQETQYF
once,TRBJ1-1,-,TRBV5-8,TGTGCCAGCAGCTTCGCAGGTCCTGGGACTGAAGCTTTCTTT,CASSFAGPGTEAFF
few,TRBJ1-1,TRBD1,TRBV19,TGTGCCAGTAGCCTTCTGGGGGCAGGGGGGATCACTGAAGCTTTCTTT,CASSLLGAGGITEAFF
-,TRBJ1-2,TRBD1,TRBV19,TGTGCCAGTACCCTCTCTCCGGGACAGGGGTTGGGCAACTATGGCTACACCTTC,CASTLSPGQGLGNYGYTF
-,TRBJ1-6,TRBD1,TRBV19,TGTGCCAGTAGTATAGGCTCCGGGACAGGCACAACCCGGGGGGCCCTCCACTTT,CASSIGSGTGTTRGALHF
-,TRBJ2-3,TRBD2,TRBV11-2,TGTGCCAGCAGCTTAGAAGGGAGGGGCACAGATACGCAGTATTTT,CASSLEGRGTDTQYF
-,TRBJ1-3,TRBD1,TRBV28,TGTGCCAGCAGTGGGGACAGGTTGAGCTCTGGAAACACCATATATTTT,CASSGDRLSSGNTIYF
-,TRBJ1-1,-,TRBV9,TGTGCCCCCGGGACAACGGATAACACTGAAGCTTTCTTT,CAPGTTDNTEAFF
-,TRBJ1-1,-,TRBV4-1,TGCGCCAGCAGCCAACCAGGGATGAACACTGAAGCTTTCTTT,CASSQPGMNTEAFF
-,TRBJ2-7,TRBD1,TRBV18,TGTGCCAGCTCGCCTACAGGGGGCCACGAGCAGTACTTC,CASSPTGGHEQYF
once,TRBJ2-1,TRBD2,TRBV7-2,TGTGCCAGCAGCTTAGGGCCGGGACTAGCGGGGGGGGACAATGAGCAGTTCTTC,CASSLGPGLAGGDNEQFF
-,TRBJ2-5,-,TRBV10-3,TGTGCCATCAGCATACTAGATTCGGAGACCCAGTACTTC,CAISILDSETQYF
-,TRBJ2-3,-,TRBV6-1,TGTGCCAGCAGCCCGGTCACAGATACGCAGTATTTT,CASSPVTDTQYF
-,TRBJ1-2,-,TRBV7-9,TGTTCCAGCAGCCCCGGACACGCGAGATTTAACTATGGCTACACCTTC,CSSSPGHARFNYGYTF
-,TRBJ2-1,-,TRBV12-5,TGTGCTAGTGGTTCCCTTGGGGGGTGGGGTGAGCAGTTCTTC,CASGSLGGWGEQFF
-,TRBJ2-3,TRBD2,TRBV19,TGTGCCAGCACAACGGGGGGAACAGATACGCAGTATTTT,CASTTGGTDTQYF
-,TRBJ2-1,-,TRBV9,TGTGCCACGGGGGATTGGCAGTTCTTC,CATGDWQFF
-,TRBJ2-7,TRBD1,TRBV19,TGTGCCAGTAGTATAGGGTCGACAGGGCGGCCCTACGAGCAGTACTTC,CASSIGSTGRPYEQYF